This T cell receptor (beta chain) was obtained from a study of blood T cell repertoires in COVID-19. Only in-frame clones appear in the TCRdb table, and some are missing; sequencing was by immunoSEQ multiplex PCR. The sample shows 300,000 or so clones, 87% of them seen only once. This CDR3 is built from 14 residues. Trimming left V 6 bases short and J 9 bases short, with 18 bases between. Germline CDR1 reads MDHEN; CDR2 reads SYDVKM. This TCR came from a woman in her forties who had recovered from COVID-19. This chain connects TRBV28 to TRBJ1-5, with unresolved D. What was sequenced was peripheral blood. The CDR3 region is CASSPRSTFGPQHF. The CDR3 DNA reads TGTGCCAGCAGCCCGCGGTCCACCTTTGGGCCCCAGCATTTT. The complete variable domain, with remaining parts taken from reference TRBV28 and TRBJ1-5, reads DVKVTQSSRYLVKRTGEKVFLECVQDMDHENMFWYRQDPGLGLRLIYFSYDVKMKEKGDIPEGYSVSREKKERFSLILESASTNQTSMYLCASSPRSTFGPQHFGDGTRLSIL.